This entry is about one T cell receptor (beta chain). Authors' analysis steps: Amplification from reference gene primers served as the basis for estimated nucleated cell counts. Profiling relied on immunoSEQ multiplex PCR, and the TCRdb table lists in-frame clones only, not all of them. V, J and clone size are those of that table, while D and trimming were read from the DNA. The table records some 150,000 clones, about 91% of them present only once. The data were taken from a study of blood T cell repertoires in COVID-19. Study-level background: Acute and convalescent COVID-19 specimens originated in the United States, Italy and Spain. The analysed material was cDNA or gDNA that came from T cells, B-cell-depleted T cells, or PBMCs.

V shed 0 bases and J shed 0 bases, with 12 bases lying between them. The CDR3 extends over 16 amino acids. The germline CDR1 and CDR2 sequences are LGHNA and YSLEER. The source of this sequence is a woman aged 60-70 years with acute or convalescent COVID-19. J is TRBJ2-7 and V is TRBV4-3; possibly TRBD2 for D (7 bases). The sequencing sample was made of peripheral blood. The CDR3 spells CASSQDVAGASYEQYF. In DNA form, the CDR3 reads TGCGCCAGCAGCCAAGACGTCGCGGGGGCCTCCTACGAGCAGTACTTC.